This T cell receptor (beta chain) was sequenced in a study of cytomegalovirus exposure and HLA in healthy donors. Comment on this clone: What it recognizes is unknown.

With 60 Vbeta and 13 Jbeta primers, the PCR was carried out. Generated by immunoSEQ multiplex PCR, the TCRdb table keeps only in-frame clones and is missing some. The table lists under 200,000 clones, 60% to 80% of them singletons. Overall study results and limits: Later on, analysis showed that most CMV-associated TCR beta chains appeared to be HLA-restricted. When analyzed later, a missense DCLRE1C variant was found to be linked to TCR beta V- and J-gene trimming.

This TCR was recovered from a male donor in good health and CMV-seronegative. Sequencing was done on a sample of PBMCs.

CDR3 nucleotides: TGTGCCAGCAGCTCTAGCGGGAGTCAGACCCAGTACTTC. It encodes CASSSSGSQTQYF. This chain joins TRBV4-2 and TRBJ2-5, with 10 bases identical to TRBD2. Germline V gene data show CDR1 as LGHNA and CDR2 as YNFKEQ. The CDR3 has 13 residues. V trimming: 5 bases; J trimming: 6 bases; junction bases outside the gene matches: 3.